This entry concerns a single TCR beta chain. This sample is part of a study of T cells after yellow fever vaccination. Overall study context: Any fraction with a low cell number was prepared using SMART-Seq v4 Ultra Low Input.

Whole-study results and caveats: It was a small share of clonotypes that appeared in both CD4 and CD8 compartments. Compared with primary, the secondary response was weaker and peaked at day 5, not 15.

5'RACE template switching generated TCR cDNA, adding a universal primer site and UMIs. TCRdb re-called the 5' RACE reads with MiXCR, one entry per CDR3 protein. Of over 20,000 distinct CDR3 sequences in the sample, 5.5% were seen once. Sequenced here: PBMCs, either bulk or a sorted T-cell subset (CD4+, CD8+, memory, or dextramer-sorted; not recorded which), sampled 15 days after the yellow fever booster vaccination. This TCR came from a man aged 30 to 39 who received the YFV17D yellow fever vaccine.

CDR3 sequence reads: CSVEGGTGLGGNTIYF. DNA for the CDR3: TGCAGCGTTGAAGGAGGGACAGGCCTTGGTGGAAACACCATATATTTT. This rearrangement joins TRBV29-1 to TRBJ1-3; 8 bases are a match to TRBD1. CDR3 size: 16 residues. The germline V gene has CDR1 SQVTM and CDR2 ANQGSEA. V shed 1 base and J 3 bases; nucleotides not matched to a gene: 8.